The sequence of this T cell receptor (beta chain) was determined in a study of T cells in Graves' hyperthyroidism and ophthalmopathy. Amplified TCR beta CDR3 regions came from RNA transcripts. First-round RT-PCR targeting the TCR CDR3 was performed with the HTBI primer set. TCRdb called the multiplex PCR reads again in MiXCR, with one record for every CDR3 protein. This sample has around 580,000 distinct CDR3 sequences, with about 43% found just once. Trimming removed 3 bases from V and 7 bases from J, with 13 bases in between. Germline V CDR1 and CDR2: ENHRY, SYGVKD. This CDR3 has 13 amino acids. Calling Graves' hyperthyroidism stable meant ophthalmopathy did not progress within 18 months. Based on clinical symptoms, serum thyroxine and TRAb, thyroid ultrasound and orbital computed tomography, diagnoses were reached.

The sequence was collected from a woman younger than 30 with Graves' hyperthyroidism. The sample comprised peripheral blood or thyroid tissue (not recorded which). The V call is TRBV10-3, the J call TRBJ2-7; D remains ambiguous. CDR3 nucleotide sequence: TGTGCCATCAGTGATTGGGGTATCGGAGAGCAGTACTTC. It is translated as CAISDWGIGEQYF.